Following are 2 T cell receptor beta chains from one sample sequenced in a study of CD8 T cells in Susac syndrome. Random hexamers served to reverse transcribe about 0.45 to 1 ug RNA. One entry per CDR3 protein, called by TCRdb with MiXCR from the immunoSEQ multiplex PCR reads. In the table there are 200,000 to 300,000 distinct CDR3 sequences, roughly 93% of which are singletons. Sequences were obtained from CD4+ T cells from PBMCs. The receptor set was obtained from a human donor with multiple sclerosis.

This clonotype was observed a single time. The chain combines TRBV9 with TRBJ2-5; D perhaps matches TRBD2 (6 bases). CDR3 length: 15 residues. The ends were cut back, 0 bases at V and 5 bases at J, with 14 bases in the middle. Germline-derived CDR1 and CDR2 are SGDLS and YYNGEE. The CDR3 DNA is TGTGCCAGCAGCGTAGGCCCCGGGAGCAGGGAGACCCAGTACTTC. Protein: CASSVGPGSRETQYF. The variable domain in full, completed from reference TRBV9 and TRBJ2-5, reads DSGVTQTPKHLITATGQRVTLRCSPRSGDLSVYWYQQSLDQGLQFLIQYYNGEERAKGNILERFSAQQFPDLHSELNLSSLELGDSALYFCASSVGPGSRETQYFGPGTRLLVL.

In DNA form, the CDR3 reads TGCAGTGCTAGTGACAGGGGGCGGTTGAACACCATATATTTT. It encodes CSASDRGRLNTIYF. V is TRBV20-1 and J is TRBJ1-3, with TRBD1 matching 10 bases. Germline lookup yields CDR1 DFQATT and CDR2 SNEGSKA (reference sequence). V dropped 3 bases and J dropped 7; count of bases not matched to a gene: 6. The CDR3 spans 14 residues.